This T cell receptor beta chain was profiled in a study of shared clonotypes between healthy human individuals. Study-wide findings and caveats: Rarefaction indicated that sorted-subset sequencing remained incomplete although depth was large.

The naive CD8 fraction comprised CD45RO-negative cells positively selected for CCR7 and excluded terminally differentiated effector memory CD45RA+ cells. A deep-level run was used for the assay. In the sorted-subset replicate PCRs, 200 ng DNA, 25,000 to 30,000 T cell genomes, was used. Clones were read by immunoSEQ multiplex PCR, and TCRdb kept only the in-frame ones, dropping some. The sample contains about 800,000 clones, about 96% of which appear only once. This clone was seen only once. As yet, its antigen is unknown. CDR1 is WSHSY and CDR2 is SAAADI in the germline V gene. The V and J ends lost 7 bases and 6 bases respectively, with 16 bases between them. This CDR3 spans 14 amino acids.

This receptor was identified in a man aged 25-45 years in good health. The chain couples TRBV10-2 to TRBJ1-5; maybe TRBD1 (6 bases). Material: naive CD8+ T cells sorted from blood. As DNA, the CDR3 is TGCGCCAGCACCGATGTGGAGGGGGGTCAGCCCCAGCATTTT. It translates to CASTDVEGGQPQHF.